This is a list of T cell receptor beta chains from one sample in a study of PD-L1 blockade in urothelial cancer. Profiled with immunoSEQ multiplex PCR; TCRdb holds only in-frame clones, not every one. This table holds 75,000 to 95,000 clones, 90% to 95% found once. Sequences were derived from PBMCs, sampled around atezolizumab (anti-PD-L1) treatment. The source of these receptors is a man aged 55 to 70 with urothelial cancer. Both conserved end residues are part of each CDR3. D genes are given only for firm matches. Size tells how often a clone was seen (once, few, many) or the class of an expanded clone, and some rows leave it out.

v_call: TRBV11-2
j_call: TRBJ2-3
clone_size: -
d_call: TRBD2
cdr3_aa: CASSQLAGGADTQYF
cdr3_nt: TGTGCCAGCAGCCAACTAGCGGGGGGGGCAGATACGCAGTATTTT

v_call: TRBV7-8
j_call: TRBJ2-7
clone_size: -
d_call: TRBD2
cdr3_aa: CASSLSHGGPKPGLAPYEQYF
cdr3_nt: TGTGCCAGCAGCTTGTCACACGGGGGACCCAAACCGGGACTAGCGCCCTACGAGCAGTACTTC

v_call: TRBV29-1
j_call: TRBJ2-7
clone_size: -
d_call: TRBD1
cdr3_aa: CSVARTGDPPYEQYF
cdr3_nt: TGCAGCGTTGCGAGAACAGGGGATCCCCCCTACGAGCAGTACTTC

v_call: TRBV29-1
j_call: TRBJ1-4
clone_size: -
d_call: -
cdr3_aa: CSVWTANEKLFF
cdr3_nt: TGCAGCGTTTGGACAGCTAATGAAAAACTGTTTTTT

v_call: TRBV9
j_call: TRBJ2-2
clone_size: once
d_call: -
cdr3_aa: CASSVQGSTGELFF
cdr3_nt: TGTGCCAGCAGCGTACAGGGCTCCACCGGGGAGCTGTTTTTT

v_call: TRBV27
j_call: TRBJ2-3
clone_size: -
d_call: TRBD2
cdr3_aa: CASSGGTDTQYF
cdr3_nt: TGTGCCAGCTCGGGGGGTACAGATACGCAGTATTTT

v_call: TRBV18
j_call: TRBJ1-1
clone_size: -
d_call: -
cdr3_aa: CASSPRSGNTEAFF
cdr3_nt: TGTGCCAGCTCACCAAGGTCGGGAAACACTGAAGCTTTCTTT

v_call: TRBV9
j_call: TRBJ1-1
clone_size: -
d_call: -
cdr3_aa: CASSQTGQNTEAFF
cdr3_nt: TGTGCCAGCAGCCAAACGGGACAGAACACTGAAGCTTTCTTT

v_call: TRBV19
j_call: TRBJ1-5
clone_size: -
d_call: -
cdr3_aa: CASSISGSNQPQHF
cdr3_nt: TGTGCCAGTAGTATCTCGGGGAGCAATCAGCCCCAGCATTTT

v_call: TRBV7-9
j_call: TRBJ1-3
clone_size: -
d_call: TRBD1
cdr3_aa: CASSLIGQGASGNTIYF
cdr3_nt: TGTGCCAGCAGCTTAATAGGACAGGGGGCGTCTGGAAACACCATATATTTT

v_call: TRBV18
j_call: TRBJ2-5
clone_size: few
d_call: -
cdr3_aa: CASSPSLTNKWETQYF
cdr3_nt: TGTGCCAGCTCTCCCAGCCTGACAAATAAGTGGGAGACCCAGTACTTC

v_call: TRBV29-1
j_call: TRBJ2-5
clone_size: -
d_call: -
cdr3_aa: CSVHPAGETQYF
cdr3_nt: TGCAGCGTTCATCCAGCGGGAGAGACCCAGTACTTC

v_call: TRBV5-1
j_call: TRBJ2-2
clone_size: -
d_call: TRBD1
cdr3_aa: CASSQQGSDTGELFF
cdr3_nt: TGCGCCAGCAGCCAACAGGGGTCAGACACCGGGGAGCTGTTTTTT

v_call: TRBV5-4
j_call: TRBJ2-3
clone_size: -
d_call: -
cdr3_aa: CASSLESGVGTQYF
cdr3_nt: TGTGCCAGCAGCTTGGAGTCAGGGGTTGGTACGCAGTATTTT

v_call: TRBV19
j_call: TRBJ2-1
clone_size: -
d_call: TRBD2
cdr3_aa: CASSTFPGLAGENEQFF
cdr3_nt: TGTGCCAGTAGTACTTTTCCGGGACTAGCGGGAGAAAATGAGCAGTTCTTC

v_call: TRBV29-1
j_call: TRBJ2-3
clone_size: once
d_call: -
cdr3_aa: CSVRVGGSRLSPRSTDTQYF
cdr3_nt: TGCAGCGTTCGGGTGGGTGGCAGCCGGTTGTCGCCGAGGAGCACAGATACGCAGTATTTT

v_call: TRBV7-6
j_call: TRBJ2-1
clone_size: -
d_call: TRBD2
cdr3_aa: CASSLASGRNNEQFF
cdr3_nt: TGTGCCAGCAGCTTAGCTAGCGGGAGGAATAATGAGCAGTTCTTC

v_call: TRBV6-6
j_call: TRBJ2-7
clone_size: once
d_call: -
cdr3_aa: CASSYAPTATSYEQYF
cdr3_nt: TGTGCCAGCAGTTACGCCCCCACAGCAACCTCCTACGAGCAGTACTTC

v_call: TRBV19
j_call: TRBJ2-6
clone_size: -
d_call: -
cdr3_aa: CASSISSTAPSGANVLTF
cdr3_nt: TGTGCCAGTAGTATAAGCAGCACAGCCCCCTCTGGGGCCAACGTCCTGACTTTC

v_call: TRBV2
j_call: TRBJ2-2
clone_size: -
d_call: -
cdr3_aa: CASSEGVAVDSGELFF
cdr3_nt: TGTGCCAGCAGTGAAGGGGTAGCGGTGGACTCCGGGGAGCTGTTTTTT

v_call: TRBV7-2
j_call: TRBJ1-1
clone_size: once
d_call: -
cdr3_aa: CATSSRGEGTEAFF
cdr3_nt: TGTGCCACCTCCTCCCGGGGTGAGGGCACTGAAGCTTTCTTT

v_call: TRBV19
j_call: TRBJ2-2
clone_size: -
d_call: -
cdr3_aa: CASRLTGTYETGELFF
cdr3_nt: TGTGCCAGTAGGCTAACAGGGACCTACGAGACCGGGGAGCTGTTTTTT

v_call: TRBV30
j_call: TRBJ2-5
clone_size: -
d_call: TRBD1
cdr3_aa: CAWSAKDRGWETQYF
cdr3_nt: TGTGCCTGGAGCGCCAAGGACAGGGGTTGGGAGACCCAGTACTTC

v_call: TRBV5-1
j_call: TRBJ2-1
clone_size: -
d_call: TRBD2
cdr3_aa: CASSQTSGKGNEQFF
cdr3_nt: TGCGCCAGCAGCCAAACTAGCGGGAAAGGCAATGAGCAGTTCTTC

v_call: TRBV19
j_call: TRBJ2-3
clone_size: -
d_call: -
cdr3_aa: CASREAATDTQYF
cdr3_nt: TGTGCCAGTAGGGAGGCGGCGACAGATACGCAGTATTTT

v_call: TRBV6-1
j_call: TRBJ2-5
clone_size: -
d_call: TRBD1
cdr3_aa: CASSEAQGAGETQYF
cdr3_nt: TGTGCCAGCAGTGAAGCCCAGGGGGCGGGAGAGACCCAGTACTTC

v_call: TRBV29-1
j_call: TRBJ2-3
clone_size: -
d_call: -
cdr3_aa: CSVAPTGSPADTQYF
cdr3_nt: TGCAGCGTTGCTCCGACAGGTTCTCCAGCAGATACGCAGTATTTT

v_call: TRBV5-4
j_call: TRBJ2-5
clone_size: once
d_call: TRBD1
cdr3_aa: CASSSGQGGRETQYF
cdr3_nt: TGTGCCAGCAGCTCGGGACAGGGAGGACGGGAGACCCAGTACTTC

v_call: TRBV30
j_call: TRBJ2-7
clone_size: -
d_call: -
cdr3_aa: CAWSEQGYEQYF
cdr3_nt: TGTGCCTGGAGCGAACAGGGTTACGAGCAGTACTTC

v_call: TRBV7-2
j_call: TRBJ2-1
clone_size: -
d_call: -
cdr3_aa: CASSSPRNEQFF
cdr3_nt: TGTGCCAGCAGCTCCCCCCGTAATGAGCAGTTCTTC

v_call: TRBV7-3
j_call: TRBJ2-5
clone_size: -
d_call: TRBD1
cdr3_aa: CASSFSGQGRGETQYF
cdr3_nt: TGTGCCAGCAGCTTCTCTGGACAGGGAAGGGGGGAGACCCAGTACTTC

v_call: TRBV13
j_call: TRBJ1-1
clone_size: -
d_call: -
cdr3_aa: CASSPSGSFGVKTEAFF
cdr3_nt: TGTGCCAGCAGCCCCTCCGGGAGTTTCGGGGTTAAGACTGAAGCTTTCTTT

v_call: TRBV7-9
j_call: TRBJ1-1
clone_size: few
d_call: TRBD1
cdr3_aa: CASSPTTGANTEAFF
cdr3_nt: TGTGCCAGCAGCCCGACGACAGGGGCGAACACTGAAGCTTTCTTT

v_call: TRBV7-9
j_call: TRBJ2-1
clone_size: -
d_call: TRBD1
cdr3_aa: CASSLRGDRGEQFF
cdr3_nt: TGTGCCAGCAGCTTGAGGGGGGACAGGGGCGAGCAGTTCTTC

v_call: TRBV7-2
j_call: TRBJ1-5
clone_size: once
d_call: -
cdr3_aa: CASSLGGLGVNSNQPQHF
cdr3_nt: TGTGCCAGCAGCTTAGGAGGGCTCGGGGTTAATAGCAATCAGCCCCAGCATTTT

v_call: TRBV28
j_call: TRBJ2-3
clone_size: -
d_call: -
cdr3_aa: CASRRPTSDTQYF
cdr3_nt: TGTGCCAGCAGGCGCCCGACATCCGATACGCAGTATTTT